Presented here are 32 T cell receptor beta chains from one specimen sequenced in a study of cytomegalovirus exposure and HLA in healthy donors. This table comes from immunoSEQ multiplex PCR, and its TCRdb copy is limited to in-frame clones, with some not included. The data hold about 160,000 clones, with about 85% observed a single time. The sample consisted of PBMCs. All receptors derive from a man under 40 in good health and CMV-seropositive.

This chain's CDR3 is CASSSTGAATDTQYF. CDR3 nucleotides: TGTGCCAGCAGCTCGACAGGGGCGGCCACAGATACGCAGTATTTT. The chain combines TRBV7-3 with TRBJ2-3; TRBD1 agrees at 8 bases. The CDR3 is 15 residues long. Germline CDR1 and CDR2: SGHTA and FQGTGA. V was pared by 4 bases and J by 2 bases, with 5 bases of the junction left unmatched.

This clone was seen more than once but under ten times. The CDR3 region has the DNA TGTGCCAGTAGTTCCCGGGCAGGGGGGAATGAAAAACTGTTTTTT. Protein sequence: CASSSRAGGNEKLFF. The chain joins TRBV19 to TRBJ1-4, with 7 bases that match TRBD1. The CDR3 loop spans 15 amino acids. CDR1 is LNHDA, CDR2 SQIVND, per germline (reference sequence). The J segment lost 5 bases and the V segment lost 5 bases, leaving 8 bases of the junction unmatched.

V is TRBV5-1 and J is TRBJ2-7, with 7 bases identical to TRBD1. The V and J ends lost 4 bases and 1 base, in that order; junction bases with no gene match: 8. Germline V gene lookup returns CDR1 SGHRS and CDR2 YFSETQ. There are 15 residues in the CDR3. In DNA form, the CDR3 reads TGCGCCAGCAGCCCCCAGACAGGGATATCCTACGAGCAGTACTTC. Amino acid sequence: CASSPQTGISYEQYF.

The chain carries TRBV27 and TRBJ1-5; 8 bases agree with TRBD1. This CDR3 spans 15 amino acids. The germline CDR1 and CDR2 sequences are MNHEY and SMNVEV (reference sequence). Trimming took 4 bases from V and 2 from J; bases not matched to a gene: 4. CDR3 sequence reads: CASSYSGQGNQPQHF. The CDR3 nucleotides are TGTGCCAGCAGTTATTCGGGACAGGGCAATCAGCCCCAGCATTTT.

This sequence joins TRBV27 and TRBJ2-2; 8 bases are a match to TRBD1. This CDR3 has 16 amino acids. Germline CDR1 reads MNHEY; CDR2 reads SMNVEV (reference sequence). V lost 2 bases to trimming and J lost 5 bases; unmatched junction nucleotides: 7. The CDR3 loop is CASSLHQGALTGELFF. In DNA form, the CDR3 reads TGTGCCAGCAGTTTACACCAGGGGGCGCTAACCGGGGAGCTGTTTTTT.

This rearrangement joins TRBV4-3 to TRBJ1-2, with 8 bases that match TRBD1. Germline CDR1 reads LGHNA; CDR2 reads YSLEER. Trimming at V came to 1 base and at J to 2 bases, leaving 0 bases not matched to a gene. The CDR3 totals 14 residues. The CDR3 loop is CASSQGTGNYGYTF. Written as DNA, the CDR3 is TGCGCCAGCAGCCAAGGGACAGGGAACTATGGCTACACCTTC.

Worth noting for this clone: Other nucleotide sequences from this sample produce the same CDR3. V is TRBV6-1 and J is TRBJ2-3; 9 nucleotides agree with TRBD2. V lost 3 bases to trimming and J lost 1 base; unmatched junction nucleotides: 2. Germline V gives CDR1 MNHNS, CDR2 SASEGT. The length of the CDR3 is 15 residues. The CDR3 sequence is CASSDPSGGTDTQYF. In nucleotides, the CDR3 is TGTGCCAGCAGTGACCCTAGCGGGGGCACAGATACGCAGTATTTT.

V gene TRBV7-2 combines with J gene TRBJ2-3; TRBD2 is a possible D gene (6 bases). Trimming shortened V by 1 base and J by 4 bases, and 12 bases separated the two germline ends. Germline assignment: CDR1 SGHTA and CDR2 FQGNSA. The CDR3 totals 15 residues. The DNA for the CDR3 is TGTGCCAGCAGCTTAGGGGCGGGGCGGCCAGATACGCAGTATTTT. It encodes CASSLGAGRPDTQYF.

CDR3 in DNA: TGCGCCAGCAGCTTGGATAACAGGGATGGCGGGGAGCTGTTTTTT. This codes for CASSLDNRDGGELFF. The chain has TRBV5-1 and TRBJ2-2, with TRBD1 as a possible D gene (6 bases). The germline V gene has CDR1 SGHRS and CDR2 YFSETQ. The CDR3 spans 15 residues. Between the trimmed V and J ends, which lost 0 bases and 7 bases, there was a span of 13 bases.

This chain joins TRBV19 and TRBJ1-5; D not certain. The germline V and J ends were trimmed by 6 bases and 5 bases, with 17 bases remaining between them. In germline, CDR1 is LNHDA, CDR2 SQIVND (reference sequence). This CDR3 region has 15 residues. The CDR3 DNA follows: TGTGCCAGTAGCCGACCCGGGGAGGGCGATCAGCCCCAGCATTTT. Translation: CASSRPGEGDQPQHF.

The CDR3 bases are TGCGCCAGCAGCCAAGATTTCCGGGACACCGGGGAGCTGTTTTTT. Residues: CASSQDFRDTGELFF. The rearrangement links TRBV4-3 to TRBJ2-2; D gene unclear. The germline V and J ends were trimmed by 0 bases and 3 bases, with 8 bases remaining between them. Germline V gene data show CDR1 as LGHNA and CDR2 as YSLEER. The length of the CDR3 is 15 residues.

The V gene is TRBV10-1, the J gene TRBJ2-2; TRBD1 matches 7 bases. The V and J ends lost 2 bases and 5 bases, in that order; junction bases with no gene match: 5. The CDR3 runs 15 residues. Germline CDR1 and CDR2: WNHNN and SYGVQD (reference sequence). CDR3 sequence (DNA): TGCGCCAGCAGTGAGAAGGGGGCTGGGACCGGGGAGCTGTTTTTT. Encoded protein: CASSEKGAGTGELFF.

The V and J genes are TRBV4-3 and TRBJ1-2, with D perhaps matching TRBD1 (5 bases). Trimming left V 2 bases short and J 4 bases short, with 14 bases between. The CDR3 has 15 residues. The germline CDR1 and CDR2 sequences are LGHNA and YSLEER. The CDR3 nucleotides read TGCGCCAGCAGCCAATACCCGGACACCTCCTATGGCTACACCTTC. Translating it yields CASSQYPDTSYGYTF.

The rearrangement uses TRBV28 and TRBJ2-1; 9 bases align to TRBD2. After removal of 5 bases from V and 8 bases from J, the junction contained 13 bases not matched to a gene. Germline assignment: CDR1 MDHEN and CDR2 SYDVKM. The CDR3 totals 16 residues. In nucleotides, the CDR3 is TGTGCCAGCAGTCCCCCTCAGCGGGGGGCCGTGGATGAGCAGTTCTTC. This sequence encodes CASSPPQRGAVDEQFF.

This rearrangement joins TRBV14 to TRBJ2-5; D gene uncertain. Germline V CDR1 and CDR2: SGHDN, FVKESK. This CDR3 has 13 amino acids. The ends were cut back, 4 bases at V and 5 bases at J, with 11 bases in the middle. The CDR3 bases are TGTGCCAGCAGCCGGTCGTTTCGGGAGACCCAGTACTTC. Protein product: CASSRSFRETQYF.

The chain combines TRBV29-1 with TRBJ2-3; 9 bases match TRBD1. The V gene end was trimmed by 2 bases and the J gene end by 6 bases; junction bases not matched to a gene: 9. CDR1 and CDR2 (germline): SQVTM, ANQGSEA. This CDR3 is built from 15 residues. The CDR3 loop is CSVERDRVFMDTQYF. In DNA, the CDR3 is TGCAGCGTTGAAAGGGACAGGGTGTTCATGGATACGCAGTATTTT.

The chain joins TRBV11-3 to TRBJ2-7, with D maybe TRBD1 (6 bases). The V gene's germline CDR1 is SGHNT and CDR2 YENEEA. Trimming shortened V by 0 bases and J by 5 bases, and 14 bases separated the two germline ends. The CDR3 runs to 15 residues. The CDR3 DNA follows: TGTGCCAGCAGCTTAGAACCCACAGGGCCCCACGAGCAGTACTTC. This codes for CASSLEPTGPHEQYF.

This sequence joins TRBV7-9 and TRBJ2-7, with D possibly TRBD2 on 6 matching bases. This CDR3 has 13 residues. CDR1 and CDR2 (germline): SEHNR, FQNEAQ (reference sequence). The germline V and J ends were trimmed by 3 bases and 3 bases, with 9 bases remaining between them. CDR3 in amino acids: CASSFGGIYEQYF. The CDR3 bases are TGTGCCAGCAGCTTCGGGGGAATCTACGAGCAGTACTTC.

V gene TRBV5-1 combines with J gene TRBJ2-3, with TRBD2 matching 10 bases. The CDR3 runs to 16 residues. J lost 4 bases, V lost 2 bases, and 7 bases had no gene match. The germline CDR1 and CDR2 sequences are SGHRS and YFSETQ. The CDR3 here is CASSFGALAGADTQYF. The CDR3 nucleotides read TGCGCCAGCAGCTTTGGGGCTCTAGCGGGGGCAGATACGCAGTATTTT.

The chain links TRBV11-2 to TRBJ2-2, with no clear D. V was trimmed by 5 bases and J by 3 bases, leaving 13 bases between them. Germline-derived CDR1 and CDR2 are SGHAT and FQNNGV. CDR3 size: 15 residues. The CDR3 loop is CASSPGQFYTGELFF. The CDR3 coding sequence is TGTGCCAGCAGCCCAGGCCAGTTTTACACCGGGGAGCTGTTTTTT. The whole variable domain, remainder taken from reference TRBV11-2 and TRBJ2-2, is EAGVAQSPRYKIIEKRQSVAFWCNPISGHATLYWYQQILGQGPKLLIQFQNNGVVDDSQLPKDRFSAERLKGVDSTLKIQPAKLEDSAVYLCASSPGQFYTGELFFGEGSRLTVL.

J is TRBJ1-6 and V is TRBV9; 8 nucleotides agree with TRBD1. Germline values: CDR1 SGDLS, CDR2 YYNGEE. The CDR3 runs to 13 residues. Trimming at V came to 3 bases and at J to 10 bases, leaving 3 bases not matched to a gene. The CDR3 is CASSDQGASPLHF. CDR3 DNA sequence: TGTGCCAGCAGCGACCAGGGGGCATCACCCCTCCACTTT.

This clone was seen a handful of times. This chain's CDR3 is CASSQDEGGPTYEQYF. The DNA of the CDR3 is TGCGCCAGCAGCCAAGACGAGGGTGGACCCACCTACGAGCAGTACTTC. The chain joins TRBV4-1 to TRBJ2-7, with D possibly being TRBD2 (5 bases). The germline gives CDR1 MGHRA, CDR2 YSYEKL. CDR3 length: 16 residues. The ends were cut back, 0 bases at V and 2 bases at J, with 14 bases in the middle.

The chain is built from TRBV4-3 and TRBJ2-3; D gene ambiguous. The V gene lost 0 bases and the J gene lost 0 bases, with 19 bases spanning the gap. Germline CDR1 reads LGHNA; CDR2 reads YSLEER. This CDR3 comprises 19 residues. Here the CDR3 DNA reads TGCGCCAGCAGCCAAGAGTGGTTGGTACAGTACTCTAGCACAGATACGCAGTATTTT. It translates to CASSQEWLVQYSSTDTQYF.

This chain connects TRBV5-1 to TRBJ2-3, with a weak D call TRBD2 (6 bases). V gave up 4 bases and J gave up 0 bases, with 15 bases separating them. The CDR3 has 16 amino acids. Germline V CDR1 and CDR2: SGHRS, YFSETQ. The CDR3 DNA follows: TGCGCCAGCAGCCCCTTTAAGAGCGGGAGCACAGATACGCAGTATTTT. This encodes CASSPFKSGSTDTQYF.

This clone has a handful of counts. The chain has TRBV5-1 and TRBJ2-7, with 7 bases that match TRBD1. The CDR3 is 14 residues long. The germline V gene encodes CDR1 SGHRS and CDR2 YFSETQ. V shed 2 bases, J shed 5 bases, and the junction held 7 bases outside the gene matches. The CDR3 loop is CASSLGDSSNEQYF. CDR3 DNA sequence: TGCGCCAGCAGCTTAGGGGACAGCTCAAACGAGCAGTACTTC.

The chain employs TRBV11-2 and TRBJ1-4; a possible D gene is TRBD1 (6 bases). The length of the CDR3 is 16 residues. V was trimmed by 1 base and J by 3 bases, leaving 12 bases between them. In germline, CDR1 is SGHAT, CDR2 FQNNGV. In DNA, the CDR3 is TGTGCCAGCAGCTTAGTCAGGGGTTATGCTAATGAAAAACTGTTTTTT. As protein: CASSLVRGYANEKLFF.

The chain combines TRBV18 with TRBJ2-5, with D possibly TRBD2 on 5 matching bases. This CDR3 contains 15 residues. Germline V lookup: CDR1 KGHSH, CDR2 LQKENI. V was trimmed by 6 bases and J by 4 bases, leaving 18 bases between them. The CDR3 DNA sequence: TGTGCCAGCTCCCTTTACACGGACTTCCTAGAGACCCAGTACTTC. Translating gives CASSLYTDFLETQYF. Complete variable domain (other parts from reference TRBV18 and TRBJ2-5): NAGVMQNPRHLVRRRGQEARLRCSPMKGHSHVYWYRQLPEEGLKFMVYLQKENIIDESGMPKERFSAEFPKEGPSILRIQQVVRGDSAAYFCASSLYTDFLETQYFGPGTRLLVL.

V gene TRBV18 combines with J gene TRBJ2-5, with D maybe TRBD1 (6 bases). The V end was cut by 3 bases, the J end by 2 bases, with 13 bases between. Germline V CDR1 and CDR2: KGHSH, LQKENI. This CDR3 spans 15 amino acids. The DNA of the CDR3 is TGTGCCAGCTCACCCTCGGACAGAAAGCAAGAGACCCAGTACTTC. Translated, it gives CASSPSDRKQETQYF.

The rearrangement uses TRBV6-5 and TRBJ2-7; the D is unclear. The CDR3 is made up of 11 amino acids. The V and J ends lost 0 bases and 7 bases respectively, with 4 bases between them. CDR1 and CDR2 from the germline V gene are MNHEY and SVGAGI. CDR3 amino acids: CASSYSEEQYF. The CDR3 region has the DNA TGTGCCAGCAGTTACTCGGAGGAGCAGTACTTC.

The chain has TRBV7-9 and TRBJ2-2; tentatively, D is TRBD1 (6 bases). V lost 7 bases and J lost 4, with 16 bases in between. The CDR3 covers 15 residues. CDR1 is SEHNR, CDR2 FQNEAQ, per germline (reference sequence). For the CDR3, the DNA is TGTGCCAGCAACAAGGGGGAGCGCGGCACCGGGGAGCTGTTTTTT. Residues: CASNKGERGTGELFF.

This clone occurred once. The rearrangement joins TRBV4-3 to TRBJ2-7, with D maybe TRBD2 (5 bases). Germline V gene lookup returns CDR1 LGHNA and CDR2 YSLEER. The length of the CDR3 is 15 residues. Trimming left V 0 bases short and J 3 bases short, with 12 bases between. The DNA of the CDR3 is TGCGCCAGCAGCCAAGACGGCAGAGGGAACTACGAGCAGTACTTC. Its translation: CASSQDGRGNYEQYF.

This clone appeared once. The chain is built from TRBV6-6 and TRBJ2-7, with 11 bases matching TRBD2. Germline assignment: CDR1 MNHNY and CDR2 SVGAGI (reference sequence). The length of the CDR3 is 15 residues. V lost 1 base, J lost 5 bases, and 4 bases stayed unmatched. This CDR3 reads CASSYFSGGENEQYF. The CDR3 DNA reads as TGTGCCAGCAGTTACTTTAGCGGGGGGGAGAACGAGCAGTACTTC.